This is a list of T cell receptor beta chains from one sample in a study of lymphopenia after photon versus proton radiotherapy. The protocol was immunoSEQ multiplex PCR, while the TCRdb copy is restricted to in-frame clones and leaves out a portion. The data hold 75,000 or so clones, with 83% observed a single time. The starting material was peripheral blood, obtained from a patient treated with proton-based radiotherapy. The receptors shown here come from a man between 60 and 75 years old with pancreatic cancer. Each CDR3 is given with its conserved first and last residue. The D gene is left open where the match is weak. Clone size is given for some rows only: seen once, a few or many times, or a class if the clone is expanded.

V,length,size,J,D,DNA,CDR3
TRBV5-6,11,NA,TRBJ2-5,NA,TGTGCCAGCAGCCAGGGGGAGACCCAGTACTTC,CASSQGETQYF
TRBV19,16,NA,TRBJ1-3,TRBD1,TGTGCCAGTAGGACGGGGCTGGGGACAGGAAGAAACACCATATATTTT,CASRTGLGTGRNTIYF
TRBV28,14,NA,TRBJ2-7,TRBD1,TGTGCCAGCAGTTTTAGGCAGGGGGTCTACGAGCAGTACTTC,CASSFRQGVYEQYF
TRBV18,14,NA,TRBJ2-2,NA,TGTGCCAGCTCACCATCTCAGACTACCGGGGAGCTGTTTTTT,CASSPSQTTGELFF
TRBV19,12,NA,TRBJ2-5,NA,TGTGCCAGTAGTATATATGGGGGACCCCAGTACTTC,CASSIYGGPQYF
TRBV28,15,NA,TRBJ2-2,NA,TGTGCCAGCAGTGGAGCTCCCCCGAACACCGGGGAGCTGTTTTTT,CASSGAPPNTGELFF
TRBV7-6,16,NA,TRBJ2-7,TRBD1,TGTGCCAGCAGCTTAAGGTCTGGGACAGGGGGTGACGAGCAGTACTTC,CASSLRSGTGGDEQYF
TRBV7-8,15,NA,TRBJ1-2,NA,TGTGCCAGCAGCTTAACCCACGGGGGGTCCTATGGCTACACCTTC,CASSLTHGGSYGYTF
TRBV13,18,NA,TRBJ1-2,NA,TGTGCCAGCAGCCCATGGCGGCCCCCGCGAAAGGGGGTGGGTGGCTACACCTTC,CASSPWRPPRKGVGGYTF
TRBV5-6,13,few,TRBJ2-2,NA,TGTGCCAGCAGCTTGGAGAGGCGGGGGGAGCTGTTTTTT,CASSLERRGELFF
TRBV5-1,16,once,TRBJ2-3,NA,TGCGCCAGCAGCCCCGGGGTGGGACATATAACAGATACGCAGTATTTT,CASSPGVGHITDTQYF
TRBV27,15,NA,TRBJ1-2,NA,TGTGCCAGCAGTTTATTCGGCAGGACAAACTATGGCTACACCTTC,CASSLFGRTNYGYTF
TRBV6-1,17,NA,TRBJ1-3,NA,TGTGCCAGCAGTGAAGATCGGGGAAGCCCCTCTGGAAACACCATATATTTT,CASSEDRGSPSGNTIYF
TRBV5-1,17,NA,TRBJ2-1,TRBD2,TGCGCCAGCAGCTTGGGGATAGCGGGAGACCTCTACAATGAGCAGTTCTTC,CASSLGIAGDLYNEQFF
TRBV7-2,14,NA,TRBJ1-5,NA,TGTGCCAGCAGCTTAGTAGATAGCAATCAGCCCCAGCATTTT,CASSLVDSNQPQHF
TRBV5-5,11,NA,TRBJ2-7,NA,TGTGCCAGCAGCAGGGACTACGAGCAGTACTTC,CASSRDYEQYF
TRBV6-6,15,NA,TRBJ2-7,NA,TGTGCCAGCAGTTACGGTCCGGGAGCGGCCTACGAGCAGTACTTC,CASSYGPGAAYEQYF
TRBV25-1,15,NA,TRBJ2-3,NA,TGTGCCAGCAGTGAATATGGGGGGAGCACAGATACGCAGTATTTT,CASSEYGGSTDTQYF
TRBV11-3,14,NA,TRBJ2-1,TRBD1,TGTGCCAGCAGCCCGGGACAGGGGGCTACTGAGCAGTTCTTC,CASSPGQGATEQFF
TRBV4-3,15,NA,TRBJ2-2,TRBD1,TGCGCCAGCAGCTGGGACAGGACGGGCACCGGGGAGCTGTTTTTT,CASSWDRTGTGELFF
TRBV6-4,11,NA,TRBJ2-1,NA,TGTGCCAGCAGTGACTCGAGAGAGCAGTTCTTC,CASSDSREQFF
TRBV15,18,NA,TRBJ1-4,NA,TGTGCCACCAGCAGAGATTACCCCCAGGCAGGTTCCGCGGGAAAACTGTTTTTT,CATSRDYPQAGSAGKLFF
TRBV7-9,13,NA,TRBJ1-2,NA,TGTGCCAGCAGCCCCCCGGGAAGGGATGGCTACACCTTC,CASSPPGRDGYTF
TRBV4-3,13,NA,TRBJ2-1,NA,TGCGCCAGCAGCCAAGATTACCCCGGGCGAGAGTTCTTC,CASSQDYPGREFF
TRBV5-4,19,NA,TRBJ2-1,TRBD2,TGTGCCAGCAGCTTGCCGAGACTAGCGGGAAAAAGCTCCTACAATGAGCAGTTCTTC,CASSLPRLAGKSSYNEQFF
TRBV2,15,NA,TRBJ2-3,NA,TGTGCCAGCACCCATGGGCGGGCTAGCACAGATACGCAGTATTTT,CASTHGRASTDTQYF
TRBV30,14,NA,TRBJ1-5,NA,TGTGCCTGGAGTCCCCACCCCAATTATCAGCCCCAGCATTTT,CAWSPHPNYQPQHF
TRBV5-1,16,NA,TRBJ2-6,NA,TGCGCCAGCAGCCCCGCAGGGGCTTCTGGGGCCAACGTCCTGACTTTC,CASSPAGASGANVLTF
TRBV5-4,15,NA,TRBJ1-2,TRBD1,TGTGCCAGCAGCTTGGCTATGGTAGGGGGCAGGGGCTACACCTTC,CASSLAMVGGRGYTF
TRBV28,16,NA,TRBJ2-7,TRBD2,TGTGCCAGCAGCCTACTCTCTAGCGGGGTAACCTACGAGCAGTACTTC,CASSLLSSGVTYEQYF
TRBV27,14,NA,TRBJ2-7,NA,TGTGCCAGCAGTTTAGACAGGCGCCCATACGAGCAGTACTTC,CASSLDRRPYEQYF
TRBV5-1,16,once,TRBJ1-5,NA,TGCGCCAGCAGCTTATATCCGGACACCAGCAATCAGCCCCAGCATTTT,CASSLYPDTSNQPQHF
TRBV7-2,15,NA,TRBJ1-3,NA,TGTGCCAGCAGCCCGGGGAGCAGGATTGGAAACACCATATATTTT,CASSPGSRIGNTIYF
TRBV10-3,16,NA,TRBJ2-3,NA,TGTGCCATCAGCGCTTCAGGGCAGGGTAGCACAGATACGCAGTATTTT,CAISASGQGSTDTQYF
TRBV7-2,15,NA,TRBJ2-7,TRBD2,TGTGCCAGCAAGCCCCGGACTAGCGAAAACTACGAGCAGTACTTC,CASKPRTSENYEQYF
TRBV27,16,NA,TRBJ2-5,TRBD2,TGTGCCAGCAGTTTAAGGCTAGCGGGAGGTCGGGAGACCCAGTACTTC,CASSLRLAGGRETQYF
TRBV7-8,16,once,TRBJ1-4,TRBD1,TGTGCCAGCAGCACGAGGCGGGGACAGCCTAATGAAAAACTGTTTTTT,CASSTRRGQPNEKLFF
TRBV20-1,11,NA,TRBJ2-4,NA,TGCAGTGCCGGCGAGGTTAACATTCAGTACTTC,CSAGEVNIQYF
TRBV27,16,once,TRBJ2-3,TRBD2,TGTGCCAGCAGTCAGCGGGAGCCGGGGGGAGCAGATACGCAGTATTTT,CASSQREPGGADTQYF
TRBV7-9,14,NA,TRBJ1-4,NA,TGTGCCAGCAGCTGGTCGAAGGTCGGGGAAAAACTGTTTTTT,CASSWSKVGEKLFF
TRBV4-3,13,NA,TRBJ1-5,NA,TGCGCCAGCAGCCAAGAATGGGACGACAGCCAGCATTTT,CASSQEWDDSQHF
TRBV10-3,17,NA,TRBJ2-5,TRBD2,TGTGCCATCAGTCCTTCCGGGAGAGCGGGAGTGGGGGAGACCCAGTACTTC,CAISPSGRAGVGETQYF
TRBV11-3,15,once,TRBJ1-2,NA,TGTGCCAGCAGCTTAGCAGCGGACCTCAACTATGGCTACACCTTC,CASSLAADLNYGYTF
TRBV2,13,NA,TRBJ2-7,NA,TGTGCCAGCAGTGGAGTCCGTACCCACGAGCAGTACTTC,CASSGVRTHEQYF
TRBV28,12,NA,TRBJ1-1,NA,TGTGCCAGCAGTTTAATCTACACTGAAGCTTTCTTT,CASSLIYTEAFF
TRBV10-3,16,NA,TRBJ1-3,NA,TGTGCCATCAGTGAGGACGACAGACGCTCTGGAAACACCATATATTTT,CAISEDDRRSGNTIYF
TRBV4-2,16,once,TRBJ2-5,NA,TGTGCCAGCAGCCAGCTCGTTGCTTCGGGGATGGTTGCCCAGTACTTC,CASSQLVASGMVAQYF
TRBV19,12,few,TRBJ1-2,NA,TGTGCCAGTAGTATGCTTGCCGGAGGCTACACCTTC,CASSMLAGGYTF
TRBV7-2,15,NA,TRBJ1-4,NA,TGTGCCAGCAGCTTAGCGACTACAACTAATGAAAAACTGTTTTTT,CASSLATTTNEKLFF